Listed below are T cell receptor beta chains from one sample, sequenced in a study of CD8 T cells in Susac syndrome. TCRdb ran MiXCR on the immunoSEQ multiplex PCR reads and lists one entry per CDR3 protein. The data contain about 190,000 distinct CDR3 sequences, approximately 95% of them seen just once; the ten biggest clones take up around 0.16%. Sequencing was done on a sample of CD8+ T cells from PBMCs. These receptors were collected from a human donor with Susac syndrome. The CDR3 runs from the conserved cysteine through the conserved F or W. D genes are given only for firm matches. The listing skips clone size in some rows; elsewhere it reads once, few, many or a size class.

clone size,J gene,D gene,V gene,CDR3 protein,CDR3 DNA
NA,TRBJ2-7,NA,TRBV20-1,CSATRSYEQYF,TGCAGTGCTACCCGAAGCTACGAGCAGTACTTC
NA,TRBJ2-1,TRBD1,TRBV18,CASSPAGGLSLYNEQFF,TGTGCCAGCTCACCAGCAGGGGGTCTTTCCCTCTACAATGAGCAGTTCTTC
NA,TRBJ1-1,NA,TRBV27,CASSARVTEAFF,TGTGCCAGCAGTGCCAGGGTCACTGAAGCTTTCTTT
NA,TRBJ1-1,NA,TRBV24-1,CATSASGGNTEAFF,TGTGCCACCAGTGCCTCGGGAGGGAACACTGAAGCTTTCTTT
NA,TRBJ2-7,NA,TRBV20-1,CSARRVSYEQYF,TGCAGTGCTAGGAGGGTGTCCTACGAGCAGTACTTC
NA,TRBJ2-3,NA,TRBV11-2,CASSPGRTQYF,TGTGCCAGCAGTCCTGGGCGGACGCAGTATTTT
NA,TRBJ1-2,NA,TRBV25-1,CASSRVGGFSGYTF,TGTGCCAGTTCTCGTGTGGGGGGTTTTTCTGGCTACACCTTC
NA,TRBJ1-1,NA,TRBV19,CASSMASLNTEAFF,TGTGCCAGTAGTATGGCGTCCCTGAACACTGAAGCTTTCTTT
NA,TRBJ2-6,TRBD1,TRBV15,CATSGGQGAPGANVLTF,TGTGCCACCAGCGGAGGACAGGGGGCGCCTGGGGCCAACGTCCTGACTTTC
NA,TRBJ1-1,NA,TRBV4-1,CASSQTTASRDTEAFF,TGCGCCAGCAGCCAAACGACTGCCTCCAGGGACACTGAAGCTTTCTTT
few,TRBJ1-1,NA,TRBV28,CASSLGPGNTEAFF,TGTGCCAGCAGTTTAGGCCCAGGGAACACTGAAGCTTTCTTT
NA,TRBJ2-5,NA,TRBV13,CASTVSGPGETQYF,TGTGCCAGCACCGTTAGCGGCCCTGGGGAGACCCAGTACTTC
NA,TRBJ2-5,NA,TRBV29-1,CSGGQGLGETQYF,TGCAGCGGTGGTCAGGGTTTAGGGGAGACCCAGTACTTC
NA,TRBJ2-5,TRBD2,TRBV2,CASRVGGIQETQYF,TGTGCCAGCAGGGTCGGGGGGATCCAAGAGACCCAGTACTTC
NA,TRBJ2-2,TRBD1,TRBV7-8,CASSSPTGAGGELFF,TGTGCCAGCAGCTCTCCCACAGGGGCGGGCGGGGAGCTGTTTTTT
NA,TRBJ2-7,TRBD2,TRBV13,CASSIGRDRSSGTYEQYF,TGTGCCAGCAGCATTGGGAGGGACCGGTCTAGCGGAACCTACGAGCAGTACTTC
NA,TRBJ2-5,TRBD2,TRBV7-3,CASSLGSGMGETQYF,TGTGCCAGCAGCTTAGGCAGCGGGATGGGAGAGACCCAGTACTTC
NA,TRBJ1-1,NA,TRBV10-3,CAISGSGTEEAFF,TGTGCCATCAGTGGCAGCGGTACAGAAGAAGCTTTCTTT
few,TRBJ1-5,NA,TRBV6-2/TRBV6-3,CASSYGDQPQHF,TGTGCCAGCAGTTATGGGGACCAGCCCCAGCATTTT
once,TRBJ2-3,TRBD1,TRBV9,CASSVSGQGGTDTQYF,TGTGCCAGCAGCGTGTCGGGACAGGGGGGAACAGATACGCAGTATTTT
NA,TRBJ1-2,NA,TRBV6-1,CASSLTGQESGHHYGYTF,TGTGCCAGCAGCCTTACGGGGCAAGAGAGTGGACATCACTATGGCTACACCTTC
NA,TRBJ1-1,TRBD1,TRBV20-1,CSAERDRPNTEAFF,TGCAGTGCCGAGAGGGACAGACCTAACACTGAAGCTTTCTTT
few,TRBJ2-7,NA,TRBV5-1,CASSNDPYEQYF,TGCGCCAGCAGTAACGACCCCTACGAGCAGTACTTC
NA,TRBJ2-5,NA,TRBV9,CASSVGGDETQYF,TGTGCCAGCAGCGTAGGCGGAGATGAGACCCAGTACTTC
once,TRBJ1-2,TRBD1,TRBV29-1,CSVRGQGGDGYTF,TGCAGCGTACGAGGACAGGGGGGTGATGGCTACACCTTC
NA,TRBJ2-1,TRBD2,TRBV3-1,CASSQRGAAYNEQFF,TGTGCCAGCAGCCAGCGGGGGGCAGCCTACAATGAGCAGTTCTTC
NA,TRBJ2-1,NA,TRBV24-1,CATSENNEQFF,TGTGCCACCAGTGAGAACAATGAGCAGTTCTTC
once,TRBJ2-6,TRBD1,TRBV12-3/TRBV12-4,CASSRWTGATGANVLTF,TGTGCCAGCAGCCGCTGGACAGGGGCGACTGGGGCCAACGTCCTGACTTTC